The 32 T cell receptor beta chains below all came from one sample that was sequenced in a study of blood T cell repertoires in COVID-19 (dated by TCRdb to 2019 to 2021). The protocol used for the library was the immunoSEQ multiplex PCR assay. Drawn from immuneACCESS, this table holds only the in-frame rearrangements with V and J called that TCRdb kept. Clones are partly lost; checked studies trace under half to an unresolved V gene and leave the rest unexplained. The sample includes 65,000 or so clones, with approximately 80% observed a single time. In total, the top ten clones hold 3.5% of the sample. Sequencing used peripheral blood. These receptors came from a man in his sixties with acute or convalescent COVID-19.

The chain recombines TRBV27 with TRBJ2-1; 8 bases are a match to TRBD2. Trimming cost V 6 bases and J 9 bases; bases outside gene matches: 16. Germline V gives CDR1 MNHEY, CDR2 SMNVEV (reference sequence). CDR3 length: 16 amino acids. The CDR3 reads CASSTILAVTRSEQFF. CDR3 nucleotide sequence: TGTGCCAGCAGCACAATACTAGCGGTTACGCGCAGTGAGCAGTTCTTC.

This clone came up a few times. V gene TRBV10-2 combines with J gene TRBJ2-3, with 11 bases matching TRBD2. The germline V gene has CDR1 WSHSY and CDR2 SAAADI. The CDR3 runs 16 residues. The V gene end was trimmed by 8 bases and the J gene end by 2 bases; junction bases not matched to a gene: 9. DNA for the CDR3: TGCGCCAGCTCCGACCTAGCGGGGGGATACACAGATACGCAGTATTTT. This translates into CASSDLAGGYTDTQYF.

The DNA of the CDR3 is TGTGCCAGCGGGGGAATAGGGCAGGGGGGAGTTGAGCCCCAGCATTTT. This encodes CASGGIGQGGVEPQHF. The chain uses TRBV27 and TRBJ1-5; 7 bases line up with TRBD1. V shed 8 bases, J shed 8 bases, and the junction held 18 bases outside the gene matches. Germline V gene data show CDR1 as MNHEY and CDR2 as SMNVEV (reference sequence). The CDR3 runs 16 residues.

This clone has only one observation. This chain links TRBV6-2 or TRBV6-3 with TRBJ2-3, with D perhaps matching TRBD1 (5 bases). Per germline, CDR1 MNHEY and CDR2 SVGEGT. Trimming removed 2 bases from V and 1 base from J, with 10 bases in between. CDR3 length equals 15 residues. This CDR3 is CASSYLSTGTDTQYF. The CDR3 region has the DNA TGTGCCAGCAGTTACCTATCGACAGGCACAGATACGCAGTATTTT.

The chain recombines TRBV2 with TRBJ2-3, with 8 bases lining up with TRBD2. CDR1 and CDR2 from the germline V gene are SNHLY and FYNNEI. The trim removed 9 bases at V and 5 bases at J, leaving 10 bases unmatched. The CDR3 length is 14 residues. In DNA form, the CDR3 reads TGTGCCAGGAGGGTGAGCGGGGGAGTAGATACGCAGTATTTT. This gives the protein CARRVSGGVDTQYF.

In this sample, this clone turned up a few times. J is TRBJ1-2 and V is TRBV18; the match to TRBD1 covers 12 bases. The germline V gene encodes CDR1 KGHSH and CDR2 LQKENI. The CDR3 sequence is 18 residues long. The V segment lost 2 bases and the J segment 4 bases; nucleotides outside the gene matches: 11. CDR3 DNA: TGTGCCAGCTCACCATTTCTGGCCACGGGACAGGGGGCCTATGGCTACACCTTC. Translated, it gives CASSPFLATGQGAYGYTF.

The count of this clone is one. The DNA of the CDR3 is TGTGCCAGCAGTTTTTCGGAGGTGGACACTGAAGCTTTCTTT. This encodes CASSFSEVDTEAFF. The chain employs TRBV27 and TRBJ1-1; D unresolved. The CDR3 length is 14 residues. Trimming took 3 bases from V and 3 from J, leaving 11 bases between them. Germline CDR1 is MNHEY and CDR2 is SMNVEV (reference sequence).

J is TRBJ2-7 and V is TRBV6-6; D possibly corresponds to TRBD2 (8 bases). The germline V gene encodes CDR1 MNHNY and CDR2 SVGAGI (reference sequence). V shed 5 bases and J shed 6 bases, with 17 bases lying between them. There are 14 residues in the CDR3. CDR3 nucleotides: TGTGCCAGCAGTCCCGGGGGGGCAGGGGGCGAGCAGTACTTC. It encodes CASSPGGAGGEQYF.

The J gene is TRBJ1-5, the V gene TRBV4-1; no clear D gene. The ends were cut back, 2 bases at V and 1 base at J, with 15 bases in the middle. Germline V gene data show CDR1 as MGHRA and CDR2 as YSYEKL. CDR3 length: 17 amino acids. The CDR3: CASSQSNAGVSNQPQHF. CDR3 DNA sequence: TGCGCCAGCAGCCAAAGTAATGCCGGGGTCAGCAATCAGCCCCAGCATTTT.

Only one count was recorded for this clone. CDR3: CASSQGWTGGTGELFF. CDR3 DNA: TGCGCCAGCAGCCAAGGTTGGACAGGAGGCACCGGGGAGCTGTTTTTT. The chain combines TRBV4-1 with TRBJ2-2, with TRBD1 identical over 7 bases. The V gene end was trimmed by 1 base and the J gene end by 4 bases; junction bases not matched to a gene: 6. Germline V lookup: CDR1 MGHRA, CDR2 YSYEKL. The CDR3 extends over 16 amino acids.

This chain uses TRBV4-1 with TRBJ1-2; D perhaps matches TRBD1 (5 bases). The germline V and J ends were trimmed by 0 bases and 3 bases, with 11 bases remaining between them. There are 15 residues in the CDR3. The germline gives CDR1 MGHRA, CDR2 YSYEKL. The CDR3 spells CASSQELGEHYGYTF. CDR3 in DNA: TGCGCCAGCAGCCAAGAATTAGGGGAACACTATGGCTACACCTTC.

CDR3: CAWSSGVGDTQYF. In DNA, the CDR3 is TGTGCCTGGAGTTCAGGGGTCGGAGATACGCAGTATTTT. This chain uses TRBV30 with TRBJ2-3; TRBD1 is a possible D gene (6 bases). Germline assignment: CDR1 GTSNPN and CDR2 SVGIG (reference sequence). V lost 2 bases and J lost 5, with 11 bases in between. This CDR3 is built from 13 residues.

This clone was observed once. This chain connects TRBV4-2 to TRBJ1-4, with D tentatively TRBD1 (5 bases). The ends were cut back, 7 bases at V and 7 bases at J, with 16 bases in the middle. The length of the CDR3 is 14 residues. Per the germline V gene, CDR1 is LGHNA and CDR2 is YNFKEQ. The CDR3 protein is CASTSVGEGEKLFF. The CDR3 DNA is TGTGCCAGCACATCCGTGGGGGAGGGTGAAAAACTGTTTTTT.

The V gene is TRBV28, the J gene TRBJ1-5; D not resolved. V was cut by 3 bases and J by 5 bases, with 11 bases left in between. From germline, CDR1 is MDHEN and CDR2 SYDVKM. CDR3 length: 14 amino acids. The CDR3 nucleotides read TGTGCCAGCAGTTTGAGAGCGGCTGATCAGCCCCAGCATTTT. Protein sequence: CASSLRAADQPQHF.

The chain joins TRBV5-1 to TRBJ2-1; a possible D gene is TRBD2 (5 bases). V gave up 1 base and J gave up 8 bases, with 16 bases separating them. CDR3 size: 15 residues. The germline gives CDR1 SGHRS, CDR2 YFSETQ. The CDR3 is CASSLRGPRADEQFF. CDR3 DNA sequence: TGCGCCAGCAGCTTGAGAGGGCCCCGTGCTGATGAGCAGTTCTTC.

The V and J genes are TRBV9 and TRBJ2-1, with a possible D match to TRBD2 (5 bases). Germline V CDR1 and CDR2: SGDLS, YYNGEE. The CDR3 extends over 11 amino acids. V dropped 5 bases and J dropped 12 bases, with 12 bases sitting between them. DNA for the CDR3: TGTGCCAGCAGTACCCCGGGGTCGCAGTTCTTC. Amino acid sequence: CASSTPGSQFF.

The chain uses TRBV25-1 and TRBJ2-2, with a weak D call TRBD2 (6 bases). CDR3 length equals 16 residues. Germline lookup yields CDR1 MGHDK and CDR2 SYGVNS. Deletions cut 1 base from V and 4 bases from J, with 13 bases between. The CDR3 DNA follows: TGTGCCAGCAGTGAATCTCGGCACGGGAGCACCGGGGAGCTGTTTTTT. Its protein is CASSESRHGSTGELFF.

In DNA form, the CDR3 reads TGCGCCAGCAGCTTGGTTACACCGGGCACTGAAGCTTTCTTT. This gives the protein CASSLVTPGTEAFF. This chain connects TRBV5-1 to TRBJ1-1; D remains unclear. The germline gives CDR1 SGHRS, CDR2 YFSETQ. The CDR3 covers 14 residues. Trimming stripped 0 bases from V and 4 bases from J, with 10 bases between.

The J gene is TRBJ2-1, the V gene TRBV14, with D perhaps TRBD1 (5 bases). Germline lookup yields CDR1 SGHDN and CDR2 FVKESK. With 2 bases removed from V and 7 bases from J, the gap between germline ends came to 6 bases. This CDR3 has 12 residues. This CDR3 is CASSQYRNEQFF. The CDR3, as DNA: TGTGCCAGCAGCCAATACAGGAATGAGCAGTTCTTC.

This clone was seen a single time. The V and J genes are TRBV7-2 and TRBJ2-1; TRBD2 aligns across 12 bases. The J segment lost 4 bases and the V segment lost 3 bases, leaving 4 bases of the junction unmatched. The CDR3 has 16 amino acids. The germline CDR1 and CDR2 sequences are SGHTA and FQGNSA. CDR3 in amino acids: CASSLLAGGTYNEQFF. Written as DNA, the CDR3 is TGTGCCAGCAGCTTGCTAGCGGGGGGGACGTACAATGAGCAGTTCTTC.

The chain uses TRBV9 and TRBJ1-1; no reliable D call. This CDR3 is 13 amino acids long. V lost 3 bases, J lost 5 bases, and 11 bases lay in between. CDR1 and CDR2 (germline): SGDLS, YYNGEE. The CDR3 region is CASSARRGTEAFF. CDR3 DNA sequence: TGTGCCAGCAGCGCTCGCCGAGGAACTGAAGCTTTCTTT.

This chain uses TRBV7-3 with TRBJ1-6, with D perhaps TRBD1 (6 bases). Looked up from germline, CDR1 is SGHTA and CDR2 is FQGTGA. The length of the CDR3 is 20 residues. V shed 6 bases and J shed 3 bases, with 27 bases lying between them. The CDR3 nucleotides read TGTGCCAGCAGGGAAACCAGGGGAAAACTCCCTTGGGACTATAATTCACCCCTCCACTTT. Amino acid sequence: CASRETRGKLPWDYNSPLHF.

The V gene is TRBV6-5, the J gene TRBJ2-6, with unresolved D. V dropped 7 bases and J dropped 0 bases, with 7 bases sitting between them. Germline assignment: CDR1 MNHEY and CDR2 SVGAGI. The CDR3 covers 14 residues. The CDR3 nucleotides read TGTGCCAGCAACAGCAACTCTGGGGCCAACGTCCTGACTTTC. This translates into CASNSNSGANVLTF.

The V call is TRBV4-2, the J call TRBJ2-3, with 9 bases identical to TRBD2. CDR3 length: 16 residues. With 2 bases clipped from V and 6 bases from J, the junction kept 9 bases outside the gene matches. CDR1 and CDR2 from the germline V gene are LGHNA and YNFKEQ. CDR3 sequence: CASSQSRGGAFDTQYF. CDR3 nucleotides: TGTGCCAGCAGCCAATCTCGCGGGGGGGCCTTCGATACGCAGTATTTT.

The chain employs TRBV4-1 and TRBJ1-5, with 8 positions matching TRBD1. CDR1 and CDR2 (germline): MGHRA, YSYEKL. The CDR3 is 17 amino acids. With 1 base clipped from V and 7 bases from J, the junction kept 12 bases outside the gene matches. The CDR3 spells CASSQVPLDRDRQPQHF. CDR3 DNA sequence: TGCGCCAGCAGCCAAGTCCCGTTGGACAGGGATAGGCAGCCCCAGCATTTT.

V is TRBV27 and J is TRBJ2-3; tentatively, D is TRBD2 (5 bases). There are 14 residues in the CDR3. V dropped 3 bases and J dropped 3 bases, with 10 bases sitting between them. Looked up from germline, CDR1 is MNHEY and CDR2 is SMNVEV (reference sequence). CDR3 nucleotides: TGTGCCAGCAGTTTGAGACCGGGGACAGATACGCAGTATTTT. Protein product: CASSLRPGTDTQYF.

CDR3 region: CASSPRTSGGRSDNEQFF. In DNA, the CDR3 is TGTGCCAGCAGCCCTCGGACTAGCGGGGGGCGTTCGGACAATGAGCAGTTCTTC. J is TRBJ2-1 and V is TRBV9; the match to TRBD2 covers 14 bases. CDR1 SGDLS and CDR2 YYNGEE come from the germline V gene. V lost 4 bases and J lost 5; bases outside the gene matches: 11. The CDR3 totals 18 residues.

This clone was observed a handful of times. The genes are TRBV7-9 and TRBJ2-5, with 7 bases identical to TRBD1. Germline CDR1 and CDR2: SEHNR and FQNEAQ (reference sequence). With V trimmed by 5 bases and J by 3 bases, 6 bases remained unmatched. CDR3 length equals 14 residues. CDR3 sequence reads: CASSLLTGKETQYF. CDR3 DNA sequence: TGTGCCAGCAGCCTCCTGACAGGGAAAGAGACCCAGTACTTC.

The CDR3 reads CASSKDRGRSYEQYF. DNA for the CDR3: TGTGCCAGCAGTAAGGACAGGGGGAGATCCTACGAGCAGTACTTC. The chain links TRBV6-5 to TRBJ2-7; 10 bases match TRBD1. The CDR3 is 15 residues long. V lost 5 bases to trimming and J lost 1 base; unmatched junction nucleotides: 5. Germline CDR1 MNHEY, CDR2 SVGAGI.

This chain joins TRBV7-3 and TRBJ2-3, with 9 bases fitting TRBD2. From germline, CDR1 is SGHTA and CDR2 FQGTGA. V lost 5 bases to trimming and J lost 2 bases; unmatched junction nucleotides: 17. This CDR3 spans 19 amino acids. Here the CDR3 DNA reads TGTGCCAGCAGCGCACGTGCTTCGGGACTAGCCCTTTCCACAGATACGCAGTATTTT. It is translated as CASSARASGLALSTDTQYF.

The V gene is TRBV6-5, the J gene TRBJ1-5; 7 bases map to TRBD1. V lost 0 bases and J lost 4; bases outside the gene matches: 3. Per the germline V gene, CDR1 is MNHEY and CDR2 is SVGAGI. CDR3 size: 15 residues. The CDR3 DNA follows: TGTGCCAGCAGTTACTCGAAACAGGGGAATCAGCCCCAGCATTTT. Protein sequence: CASSYSKQGNQPQHF.

The chain couples TRBV5-1 to TRBJ1-3; 9 bases fit TRBD1. Germline V gene sequence: CDR1 SGHRS, CDR2 YFSETQ. The CDR3 sequence is 16 residues long. The trim removed 4 bases at V and 3 bases at J, leaving 8 bases unmatched. The CDR3 DNA reads TGCGCCAGCAGCCCGCGAACAGGGGGCTATGGAAACACCATATATTTT. This encodes CASSPRTGGYGNTIYF.